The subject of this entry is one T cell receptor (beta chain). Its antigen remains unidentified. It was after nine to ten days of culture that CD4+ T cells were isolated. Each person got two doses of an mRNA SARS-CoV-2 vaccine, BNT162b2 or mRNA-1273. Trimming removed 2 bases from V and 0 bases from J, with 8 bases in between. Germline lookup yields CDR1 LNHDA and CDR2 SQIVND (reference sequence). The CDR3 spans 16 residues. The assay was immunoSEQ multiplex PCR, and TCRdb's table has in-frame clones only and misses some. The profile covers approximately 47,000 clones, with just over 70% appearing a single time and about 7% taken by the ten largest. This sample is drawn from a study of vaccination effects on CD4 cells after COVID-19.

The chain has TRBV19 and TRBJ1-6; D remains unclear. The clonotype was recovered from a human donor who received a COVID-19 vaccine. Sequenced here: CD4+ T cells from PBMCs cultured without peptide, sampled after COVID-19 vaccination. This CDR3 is CASSISGGSYNSPLHF. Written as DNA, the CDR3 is TGTGCCAGTAGTATATCTGGTGGCTCCTATAATTCACCCCTCCACTTT.